The 14 T cell receptor beta chains given below trace back to one sample, sequenced in a study of cytomegalovirus exposure and HLA in healthy donors. Primers for the PCR totalled 60 Vbeta and 13 Jbeta. Only in-frame clones appear in the TCRdb table, and some are missing; sequencing was by immunoSEQ multiplex PCR. This repertoire shows around 210,000 clones, around 77% found once; its top ten account for less than 3.5%. Sequencing was done on a sample of PBMCs. These receptors were obtained from a woman in her thirties in good health and CMV-seronegative.

The chain joins TRBV5-1 to TRBJ2-5, with D possibly matching TRBD2 (6 bases). Germline CDR1 SGHRS, CDR2 YFSETQ. Trimming removed 0 bases at V and 4 bases at J, with 13 bases between. This CDR3 spans 15 amino acids. CDR3 sequence: CASSLAVLAGETQYF. The CDR3 nucleotides are TGCGCCAGCAGCTTGGCGGTACTAGCTGGAGAGACCCAGTACTTC. Using reference TRBV5-1 and TRBJ2-5 for the parts outside the CDR3, the full variable domain is KAGVTQTPRYLIKTRGQQVTLSCSPISGHRSVSWYQQTPGQGLQFLFEYFSETQRNKGNFPGRFSGRQFSNSRSEMNVSTLELGDSALYLCASSLAVLAGETQYFGPGTRLLVL.

The CDR3 sequence: CASSFSGSSTDTQYF. The CDR3 DNA reads as TGCGCCAGCAGCTTTAGCGGGTCTAGCACAGATACGCAGTATTTT. The chain employs TRBV5-1 and TRBJ2-3; 7 positions match TRBD2. In germline, CDR1 is SGHRS, CDR2 YFSETQ. The CDR3 runs to 15 residues. V shed 2 bases, J shed 0 bases, and the junction held 3 bases outside the gene matches.

The DNA of the CDR3 is TGTGCCAGCAGGGACAGGGGCTATTATAGCAATCAGCCCCAGCATTTT. Encoded protein: CASRDRGYYSNQPQHF. The V and J genes are TRBV2 and TRBJ1-5; 9 bases line up with TRBD1. The CDR3 is made up of 16 amino acids. Trimming took 6 bases from V and 0 from J; bases not matched to a gene: 6. The germline V gene encodes CDR1 SNHLY and CDR2 FYNNEI.

This clone was detected a few times. The chain employs TRBV9 and TRBJ2-1; 7 bases agree with TRBD1. CDR3 length: 15 residues. Germline lookup yields CDR1 SGDLS and CDR2 YYNGEE. Trimming took 3 bases from V and 9 from J; bases not matched to a gene: 12. The CDR3 here is CASSEGTALFTEQFF. The CDR3 DNA follows: TGTGCCAGCAGCGAAGGGACAGCCCTTTTTACTGAGCAGTTCTTC.

V usage is TRBV27 and J usage is TRBJ1-2; 7 bases line up with TRBD1. V dropped 0 bases and J dropped 0; count of bases not matched to a gene: 4. The CDR3 has 16 amino acids. The germline V gene encodes CDR1 MNHEY and CDR2 SMNVEV (reference sequence). The CDR3 region has the DNA TGTGCCAGCAGTTTATCCGGACAGGTTTCTAACTATGGCTACACCTTC. Residues: CASSLSGQVSNYGYTF.

The rearrangement joins TRBV19 to TRBJ1-5; tentatively, D is TRBD1 (5 bases). CDR3 size: 13 residues. Germline CDR1 and CDR2: LNHDA and SQIVND (reference sequence). V shed 6 bases and J shed 6 bases, with 12 bases lying between them. The CDR3, as DNA: TGTGCCAGTAGCGGGGTCGGGGGTCAGCCCCAGCATTTT. Amino acid sequence: CASSGVGGQPQHF.

The chain uses TRBV6-5 and TRBJ1-5, with unresolved D. There are 14 residues in the CDR3. Germline values: CDR1 MNHEY, CDR2 SVGAGI. Trimming cost V 6 bases and J 2 bases, with 11 bases left between them. The CDR3 here is CASSAQRGNQPQHF. The CDR3 DNA reads TGTGCCAGCAGCGCACAGCGGGGCAATCAGCCCCAGCATTTT.

DNA for the CDR3: TGTGCCAGCTCATCTACAGTGGATGGTGAAGCTTTCTTT. Amino acids: CASSSTVDGEAFF. The chain carries TRBV18 and TRBJ1-1; D ambiguous. V lost 5 bases and J 7 bases, leaving 14 bases between the germline ends. Germline V gene sequence: CDR1 KGHSH, CDR2 LQKENI. The CDR3 has 13 residues. The full variable domain, its missing parts supplied by reference TRBV18 and TRBJ1-1, is NAGVMQNPRHLVRRRGQEARLRCSPMKGHSHVYWYRQLPEEGLKFMVYLQKENIIDESGMPKERFSAEFPKEGPSILRIQQVVRGDSAAYFCASSSTVDGEAFFGQGTRLTVV.

The chain has TRBV19 and TRBJ2-1; D is possibly TRBD2 (6 bases). Trimming cost V 5 bases and J 0 bases, with 17 bases left between them. The CDR3 has 17 residues. Germline CDR1 LNHDA, CDR2 SQIVND (reference sequence). CDR3 sequence reads: CASSLGLTRSSYNEQFF. CDR3 coding DNA: TGTGCCAGTAGTCTCGGACTAACTAGGAGCTCCTACAATGAGCAGTTCTTC.

The rearrangement joins TRBV19 to TRBJ2-1; TRBD1 is a possible D gene (7 bases). This CDR3 has 15 amino acids. V gave up 2 bases and J gave up 2 bases, with 10 bases separating them. Germline V gene data show CDR1 as LNHDA and CDR2 as SQIVND (reference sequence). CDR3 in amino acids: CASSIQGGTYNEQFF. For the CDR3, the DNA is TGTGCCAGTAGTATACAGGGGGGTACCTACAATGAGCAGTTCTTC. The complete variable domain, with remaining parts taken from reference TRBV19 and TRBJ2-1, reads DGGITQSPKYLFRKEGQNVTLSCEQNLNHDAMYWYRQDPGQGLRLIYYSQIVNDFQKGDIAEGYSVSREKKESFPLTVTSAQKNPTAFYLCASSIQGGTYNEQFFGPGTRLTVL.

The chain couples TRBV10-1 to TRBJ2-7; 11 bases align to TRBD1. CDR1 and CDR2 from the germline V gene are WNHNN and SYGVQD (reference sequence). The CDR3 extends over 12 amino acids. V was pared by 7 bases and J by 7 bases, with 3 bases of the junction left unmatched. CDR3 region: CASMGTGGEQYF. In nucleotides, the CDR3 is TGCGCCAGCATGGGGACAGGGGGTGAGCAGTACTTC.

The genes are TRBV25-1 and TRBJ1-4; 7 bases map to TRBD1. This CDR3 has 15 residues. V gave up 6 bases and J gave up 4 bases; unmatched junction bases: 8. Germline V gene lookup returns CDR1 MGHDK and CDR2 SYGVNS. CDR3 region: CASREGTVFNEKLFF. CDR3 DNA sequence: TGTGCCAGCAGAGAGGGGACAGTCTTTAATGAAAAACTGTTTTTT.

The chain is built from TRBV14 and TRBJ2-7, with D possibly TRBD1 on 7 matching bases. Per the germline V gene, CDR1 is SGHDN and CDR2 is FVKESK. This CDR3 spans 15 amino acids. Between the trimmed V and J ends, which lost 3 bases and 5 bases, there was a span of 17 bases. The CDR3 nucleotides read TGTGCCAGCAGCCATTTAGGGGGCGGAGGGAACGAGCAGTACTTC. Protein sequence: CASSHLGGGGNEQYF.

This chain joins TRBV28 and TRBJ1-4; D unclear. Germline V gene data show CDR1 as MDHEN and CDR2 as SYDVKM. The CDR3 is 12 residues long. V lost 0 bases, J lost 7 bases, and 3 bases lay in between. CDR3 amino acids: CASSLWAEKLFF. CDR3 nucleotide sequence: TGTGCCAGCAGTTTATGGGCTGAAAAACTGTTTTTT.